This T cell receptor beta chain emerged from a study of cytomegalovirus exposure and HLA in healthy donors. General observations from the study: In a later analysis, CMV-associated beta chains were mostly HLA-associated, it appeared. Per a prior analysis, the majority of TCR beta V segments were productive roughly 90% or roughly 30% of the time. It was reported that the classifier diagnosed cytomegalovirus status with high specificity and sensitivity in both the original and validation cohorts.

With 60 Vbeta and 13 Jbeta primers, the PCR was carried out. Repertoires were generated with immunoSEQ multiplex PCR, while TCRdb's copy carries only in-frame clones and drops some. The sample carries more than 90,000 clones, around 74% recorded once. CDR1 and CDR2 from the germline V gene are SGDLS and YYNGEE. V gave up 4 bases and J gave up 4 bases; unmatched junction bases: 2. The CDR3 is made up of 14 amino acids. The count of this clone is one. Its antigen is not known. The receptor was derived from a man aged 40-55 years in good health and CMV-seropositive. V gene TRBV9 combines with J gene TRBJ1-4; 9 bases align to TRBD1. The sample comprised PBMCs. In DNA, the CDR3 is TGTGCCAGCAGCCTGGGACAGGGTAATGAAAAACTGTTTTTT. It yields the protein CASSLGQGNEKLFF.